One sample yielded the 2 T cell receptor beta chains listed below, sequenced in a study of OX40 agonist ivuxolimab in advanced cancers. Sequenced by immunoSEQ multiplex PCR; TCRdb stores in-frame clones only, minus some. The table lists tens of thousands of clones, approximately 86% of them singletons. The sequencing used CD4+ or CD8+ T cells sorted from blood, collected in a trial of the OX40 agonist ivuxolimab. The receptors shown here come from an adult with an advanced solid tumor such as melanoma, head and neck, liver or kidney cancer.

The V call is TRBV5-1, the J call TRBJ2-1; D could derive from TRBD1 or TRBD2 (5 bases each). The germline V gene has CDR1 SGHRS and CDR2 YFSETQ. V lost 6 bases and J lost 6, with 10 bases in between. The CDR3 is 12 residues long. The CDR3 nucleotides read TGCGCCAGCACCGGGACCCGCAATGAGCAGTTCTTC. Protein product: CASTGTRNEQFF.

The chain has TRBV9 and TRBJ2-1; TRBD2 matches at 7 bases. The junction had 9 bases not matched to a gene; V was cut back by 4 bases and J by 8 bases. The CDR3 is 14 residues long. Germline-derived CDR1 and CDR2 are SGDLS and YYNGEE. The CDR3 coding sequence is TGTGCCAGCAGCCCTAGTGGGGGGGGAGATGAGCAGTTCTTC. It codes for CASSPSGGGDEQFF.